This record covers a single TCR beta chain. Profiling relied on immunoSEQ multiplex PCR, and the TCRdb table lists in-frame clones only, not all of them. Among 90,000 to 100,000 clones, 85% to 90% were seen once, and the ten largest hold roughly 0.79%. This specimen comes from a study of OX40 agonist ivuxolimab in advanced cancers. The clonotype was recovered from an adult with an advanced solid tumor such as melanoma, head and neck, liver or kidney cancer. Sequenced here: CD4+ or CD8+ T cells sorted from blood, sampled in a trial of the OX40 agonist ivuxolimab.

The CDR3 DNA follows: TGTGCCAGCAGCTCCCTAGCGGGGGGCGGTAAGTGGGATGAGCAGTTCTTC. Its protein is CASSSLAGGGKWDEQFF. The genes are TRBV11-2 and TRBJ2-1, with 11 nucleotides matching TRBD2. The J segment lost 8 bases and the V segment lost 4 bases, leaving 13 bases of the junction unmatched. There are 17 residues in the CDR3. Germline-derived CDR1 and CDR2 are SGHAT and FQNNGV.